A single T cell receptor beta chain is shown here with its context. The method was immunoSEQ multiplex PCR; TCRdb's version includes in-frame clones alone and lacks a portion of them. Of some 85,000 clones listed, roughly 96% are singletons. The entry originates in a study of technical replicates of blood from a few donors. The germline V gene has CDR1 SQVTM and CDR2 ANQGSEA. This CDR3 is built from 15 residues. Trimming removed 3 bases from V and 0 bases from J; junction bases left unmatched: 1. The clonotype originates from a human donor in good health. The chain couples TRBV29-1 to TRBJ2-1; TRBD2 matches at 11 bases. What was sequenced was T cells isolated from PBMCs. The CDR3 coding sequence is TGCAGCGTTGACACTAGCGGGAGCTCCTACAATGAGCAGTTCTTC. It yields the protein CSVDTSGSSYNEQFF.